This passage covers 18 T cell receptor beta chains from one sample sequenced in a study of shared clonotypes between healthy human individuals. Some clones are missing from TCRdb's copy, which holds only in-frame ones; the method was immunoSEQ multiplex PCR. Seen here are over 2,000,000 clones, around 93% observed once, and the top ten hold around 1.7%. Terminally differentiated effector memory CD45RA+ cells were left out of the naive CD8 fraction, which was CD45RO-negative and positively selected for CCR7. Sequencing was performed on naive CD8+ T cells from PBMCs. These TCRs come from a man aged 18 to 29 in good health. Some clones in this sample may be carry-over from other donors' samples.

The genes are TRBV28 and TRBJ1-2; no clear D. The CDR3 covers 16 residues. The ends were cut back, 5 bases at V and 4 bases at J, with 20 bases in the middle. The germline V gene encodes CDR1 MDHEN and CDR2 SYDVKM. CDR3 DNA sequence: TGTGCCAGCAGTACACCAGAGGGCCCGACCCCCTATGGCTACACCTTC. This encodes CASSTPEGPTPYGYTF.

Notes on this clone: The same CDR3 arises from other DNA sequences in this sample as well. The J gene is TRBJ1-2, the V gene TRBV28; TRBD1 matches 9 bases. Losses at the gene ends were 3 bases for V and 5 bases for J; bases not matched to a gene: 4. Looked up from germline, CDR1 is MDHEN and CDR2 is SYDVKM. The CDR3 covers 14 residues. Written as DNA, the CDR3 is TGTGCCAGCAGTTTTGAGGGGACAGGGTATGGCTACACCTTC. Its protein product is CASSFEGTGYGYTF.

The chain employs TRBV7-9 and TRBJ2-2; TRBD1 might be the D (6 bases). Germline V gene sequence: CDR1 SEHNR, CDR2 FQNEAQ (reference sequence). This CDR3 is built from 16 residues. V shed 2 bases and J shed 7 bases, with 17 bases lying between them. The CDR3 spells CASSLKGSGAIGELFF. CDR3 DNA: TGTGCCAGCAGCTTAAAGGGGTCAGGGGCGATCGGGGAGCTGTTTTTT.

This chain joins TRBV4-3 and TRBJ2-3; 8 nucleotides match TRBD2. Unmatched junction bases numbered 19, after V lost 5 bases and J lost 3 bases. Germline CDR1 is LGHNA and CDR2 is YSLEER. The CDR3 contains 19 residues. DNA for the CDR3: TGCGCCAGCAGCTACAGCTCACCCAGAGCGGGAGTAGGGACAGATACGCAGTATTTT. It encodes CASSYSSPRAGVGTDTQYF.

This clone was seen once. The identical CDR3 is also encoded by other nucleotide sequences in the sample. The chain is built from TRBV7-9 and TRBJ2-7; the D is unclear. CDR3 size: 12 residues. The V and J ends lost 2 bases and 2 bases respectively, with 4 bases between them. Germline CDR1 is SEHNR and CDR2 is FQNEAQ (reference sequence). In DNA, the CDR3 is TGTGCCAGCAGCTTACCGACCTACGAGCAGTACTTC. This codes for CASSLPTYEQYF.

This rearrangement joins TRBV27 to TRBJ2-1, with 7 bases fitting TRBD2. V lost 5 bases and J lost 4; bases outside the gene matches: 11. CDR3 length: 16 residues. Germline values: CDR1 MNHEY, CDR2 SMNVEV (reference sequence). CDR3 sequence reads: CASSGPPSGPYNEQFF. The CDR3 DNA follows: TGTGCCAGCAGTGGACCCCCTAGCGGTCCTTACAATGAGCAGTTCTTC.

With respect to this clone: Additional DNA sequences in this sample encode the identical CDR3. J is TRBJ2-1 and V is TRBV9; 9 positions match TRBD2. The germline CDR1 and CDR2 sequences are SGDLS and YYNGEE. V trimming: 0 bases; J trimming: 9 bases; junction bases outside the gene matches: 7. The CDR3 is made up of 15 amino acids. The CDR3 coding sequence is TGTGCCAGCAGCGTAGGTGGTAGCGGGAGTGGTGAGCAGTTCTTC. It is translated as CASSVGGSGSGEQFF.

With respect to this clone: Other DNA sequences in the sample encode the same CDR3. The genes are TRBV27 and TRBJ2-7; TRBD2 agrees at 11 bases. This CDR3 contains 15 residues. V dropped 2 bases and J dropped 3; count of bases not matched to a gene: 3. Looked up from germline, CDR1 is MNHEY and CDR2 is SMNVEV (reference sequence). Here the CDR3 DNA reads TGTGCCAGCAGTTTACTCGGGACTAGCGGCTACGAGCAGTACTTC. Its translation is CASSLLGTSGYEQYF.

The rearrangement joins TRBV29-1 to TRBJ2-7; 9 nucleotides match TRBD2. The V and J ends lost 2 bases and 2 bases, in that order; junction bases with no gene match: 7. Per the germline V gene, CDR1 is SQVTM and CDR2 is ANQGSEA. CDR3 length equals 15 residues. CDR3 in DNA: TGCAGCGTTGAACTGACTAGCGGACCTACCTACGAGCAGTACTTC. Protein sequence: CSVELTSGPTYEQYF.

This clone showed up just a few times. Other nucleotide sequences from this sample produce the same CDR3. The V and J genes are TRBV27 and TRBJ2-7; TRBD1 aligns across 8 bases. The junction had 6 bases not matched to a gene; V was cut back by 5 bases and J by 3 bases. CDR3 length equals 14 residues. CDR1 MNHEY and CDR2 SMNVEV come from the germline V gene (reference sequence). The CDR3, as DNA: TGTGCCAGCAGTCCCCGGACAGGGAACTACGAGCAGTACTTC. Protein product: CASSPRTGNYEQYF.

The gene calls are TRBV15 and TRBJ2-2; tentative D call: TRBD2 (6 bases). V gave up 5 bases and J gave up 1 base, with 11 bases separating them. This CDR3 is built from 15 residues. The germline gives CDR1 LNHNV, CDR2 YYDKDF (reference sequence). This CDR3 reads CATSGGYGNTGELFF. The CDR3 DNA follows: TGTGCCACCAGCGGAGGGTACGGGAACACCGGGGAGCTGTTTTTT.

The CDR3 bases are TGTGCCAGCAGTGACACAGGGGGTCGCGAGCAGTACTTC. It specifies CASSDTGGREQYF. The chain links TRBV2 to TRBJ2-7, with 8 bases fitting TRBD1. Looked up from germline, CDR1 is SNHLY and CDR2 is FYNNEI. CDR3 length: 13 residues. V lost 3 bases to trimming and J lost 6 bases; unmatched junction nucleotides: 4. The whole variable domain, remainder taken from reference TRBV2 and TRBJ2-7, is EPEVTQTPSHQVTQMGQEVILRCVPISNHLYFYWYRQILGQKVEFLVSFYNNEISEKSEIFDDQFSVERPDGSNFTLKIRSTKLEDSAMYFCASSDTGGREQYFGPGTRLTVT.

This rearrangement joins TRBV4-1 to TRBJ1-2; 9 bases line up with TRBD1. V lost 3 bases and J lost 5; bases outside the gene matches: 13. This CDR3 is built from 17 residues. Germline lookup yields CDR1 MGHRA and CDR2 YSYEKL. The CDR3 DNA is TGCGCCAGCAGCCAGGTCCCGGGACAGGGAGACGGTTATGGCTACACCTTC. Its protein is CASSQVPGQGDGYGYTF.

The chain recombines TRBV9 with TRBJ2-1; 12 bases align to TRBD2. J was trimmed by 8 bases and V by 0 bases; bases with no gene match: 12. CDR1 SGDLS and CDR2 YYNGEE come from the germline V gene. This CDR3 has 18 residues. CDR3 coding DNA: TGTGCCAGCAGCGTAGTCGGGCTAGCGGGAGGGCCAGTGGATGAGCAGTTCTTC. This encodes CASSVVGLAGGPVDEQFF.

The V and J genes are TRBV27 and TRBJ2-1; D is perhaps TRBD2 (6 bases). The CDR3 is 15 amino acids. Trimming took 6 bases from V and 7 from J, leaving 19 bases between them. Per germline, CDR1 MNHEY and CDR2 SMNVEV (reference sequence). DNA of the CDR3: TGTGCCAGCAGCCCTACCCCACCGGGGAGGAATGAGCAGTTCTTC. Its protein product is CASSPTPPGRNEQFF.

The V gene is TRBV2, the J gene TRBJ2-5; D unresolved. CDR3 length: 12 amino acids. The germline V gene has CDR1 SNHLY and CDR2 FYNNEI. The V gene lost 7 bases and the J gene lost 5 bases, with 11 bases spanning the gap. In nucleotides, the CDR3 is TGTGCCAGCATTAGTCTCTGGGAGACCCAGTACTTC. This translates into CASISLWETQYF.

V and J are TRBV5-6 and TRBJ2-1; 8 bases line up with TRBD1. The germline V gene encodes CDR1 SGHDT and CDR2 YYEEEE. V lost 4 bases to trimming and J lost 9 bases; unmatched junction nucleotides: 12. This CDR3 has 15 residues. This CDR3 is CASSHGQGLGSEQFF. The CDR3 DNA follows: TGTGCCAGCAGCCACGGACAGGGACTTGGTAGTGAGCAGTTCTTC.

As for this clone: Within the sample, other DNA sequences also encode this same CDR3. The CDR3 DNA sequence: TGTGCCAGCAGTCCTTATACAGGGAATCAGCCCCAGCATTTT. Encoded protein: CASSPYTGNQPQHF. This chain joins TRBV27 and TRBJ1-5; a weak D match, TRBD1 (6 bases). V was shortened by 5 bases and J by 4 bases, with 12 bases between the two germline ends. The CDR3 has 14 amino acids. The V gene's germline CDR1 is MNHEY and CDR2 SMNVEV (reference sequence).